One and the same sample provided the 22 T cell receptor beta chains below, sequenced in a study of blood T cell repertoires in COVID-19. TCRdb's table, derived via immunoSEQ multiplex PCR, lists solely in-frame clones and lacks some. The repertoire includes roughly 200,000 clones, under 90% of them detected once, and approximately 18% sits in the top ten. Sequenced material: peripheral blood. The receptors come from a person aged 65-85 years with COVID-19, enrolled during active disease.

In regard to this clone: At one boundary the junction diverges from the germline segment, which might be a read error. V gene TRBV7-2 combines with J gene TRBJ1-2; maybe TRBD1 (6 bases). CDR3 length: 12 amino acids. Germline CDR1 reads SGHTA; CDR2 reads FQGNSA. CDR3: CASSQGQGRIPF. CDR3 nucleotides: TGTGCCAGCAGCCAAGGGCAGGGGCGGATACCCTTC.

This clone has a single count. This chain joins TRBV6-6 and TRBJ1-6, with 9 nucleotides matching TRBD1. CDR1 and CDR2 (germline): MNHNY, SVGAGI (reference sequence). The CDR3 loop spans 13 amino acids. V was clipped by 11 bases and J by 6 bases; unmatched bases: 5. The CDR3 spells CAGQGSFNSPLHF. The DNA of the CDR3 is TGTGCCGGACAGGGGTCTTTTAATTCACCCCTCCACTTT.

The rearrangement links TRBV19 to TRBJ2-3; tentative D call: TRBD2 (6 bases). Looked up from germline, CDR1 is LNHDA and CDR2 is SQIVND (reference sequence). The germline V and J ends were trimmed by 3 bases and 0 bases, with 10 bases remaining between them. This CDR3 is built from 15 residues. The CDR3 coding sequence is TGTGCCAGTAGTATTAGCGGTCCTAGCACAGATACGCAGTATTTT. This sequence encodes CASSISGPSTDTQYF.

This chain connects TRBV5-4 to TRBJ1-2, with D perhaps TRBD1 (5 bases). The CDR3 length is 15 residues. V lost 0 bases and J 6 bases, leaving 15 bases between the germline ends. Per germline, CDR1 SGHNT and CDR2 YYREEE (reference sequence). CDR3 in DNA: TGTGCCAGCAGCTTGGTTGGCAGGGCAGGCGATGGCTACACCTTC. Encoded protein: CASSLVGRAGDGYTF.

This clone was recorded a few times. The rearrangement joins TRBV7-2 to TRBJ1-4; D remains ambiguous. Germline values: CDR1 SGHTA, CDR2 FQGNSA. V was trimmed by 5 bases and J by 5 bases, leaving 9 bases between them. This CDR3 has 13 amino acids. CDR3 in amino acids: CASSPTRNEKLFF. The CDR3, as DNA: TGTGCCAGCAGCCCCACGAGAAATGAAAAACTGTTTTTT.

This chain uses TRBV11-1 with TRBJ1-1, with TRBD1 matching 7 bases. The CDR3 has 13 residues. Germline V gene sequence: CDR1 SGHAT, CDR2 FQDESV (reference sequence). After removal of 3 bases from V and 4 bases from J, the junction contained 2 bases not matched to a gene. CDR3 nucleotide sequence: TGTGCCAGCAGCTTCCCAGGGGGCACTGAAGCTTTCTTT. It is translated as CASSFPGGTEAFF.

A single count supports this clone. The gene calls are TRBV5-4 and TRBJ2-3; possibly TRBD2 for D (6 bases). This CDR3 comprises 17 residues. Germline CDR1 and CDR2: SGHNT and YYREEE (reference sequence). The V end was cut by 4 bases, the J end by 2 bases, with 20 bases between. CDR3 nucleotides: TGTGCCAGCAGCCAACGGGGCCGGGGGTTCTACACAGATACGCAGTATTTT. Protein: CASSQRGRGFYTDTQYF. The entire variable domain, with the rest obtained from reference TRBV5-4 and TRBJ2-3, is as follows: ETGVTQSPTHLIKTRGQQVTLRCSSQSGHNTVSWYQQALGQGPQFIFQYYREEENGRGNFPPRFSGLQFPNYSSELNVNALELDDSALYLCASSQRGRGFYTDTQYFGPGTRLTVL.

This clone was seen more than once but under ten times. The J gene is TRBJ1-1, the V gene TRBV4-3, with 7 positions matching TRBD1. V lost 4 bases, J lost 10 bases, and 12 bases stayed unmatched. Germline V gene data show CDR1 as LGHNA and CDR2 as YSLEER. The CDR3 loop spans 14 amino acids. CDR3 nucleotide sequence: TGCGCCAGCAGCCCAGGGGGGCAGGGGGTATCAGCTTTCTTT. Amino acids: CASSPGGQGVSAFF.

DNA for the CDR3: TGTGCCAGCAGTTCCCCCGGGACTGGAAGTAGCAATGAGCAGTTCTTC. Protein product: CASSSPGTGSSNEQFF. The genes are TRBV28 and TRBJ2-1; a possible D gene is TRBD2 (6 bases). Trimming left V 4 bases short and J 6 bases short, with 19 bases between. The CDR3 sequence is 16 residues long. Germline lookup yields CDR1 MDHEN and CDR2 SYDVKM.

This clone was seen a few times. This sample also contains other DNA sequences that code for the same CDR3. This chain connects TRBV28 to TRBJ2-7, with 7 bases fitting TRBD1. Looked up from germline, CDR1 is MDHEN and CDR2 is SYDVKM. The CDR3 runs to 14 residues. Losses at the gene ends were 4 bases for V and 3 bases for J; bases not matched to a gene: 6. In DNA, the CDR3 is TGTGCCAGCAGTTCCCCGGGACAGAGCTACGAGCAGTACTTC. Its translation: CASSSPGQSYEQYF.

This clone was picked up one time. V is TRBV5-5 and J is TRBJ2-7; D is uncertain. The CDR3 totals 14 residues. CDR1 and CDR2 (germline): SGHKS, YYEKEE (reference sequence). Trimming cost V 1 base and J 3 bases, with 11 bases left between them. Here the CDR3 reads CASSLSSLGYEQYF. The CDR3 nucleotides read TGTGCCAGCAGCTTGAGCTCCCTCGGCTACGAGCAGTACTTC.

The chain joins TRBV5-4 to TRBJ2-7; D perhaps matches TRBD1 (6 bases). Trimming pared 9 bases from V and 6 bases from J, leaving 19 bases between. Germline V CDR1 and CDR2: SGHNT, YYREEE (reference sequence). There are 13 residues in the CDR3. This CDR3 is CATSRGQPGEQYF. The CDR3 nucleotides read TGTGCCACCTCCAGGGGCCAGCCTGGCGAGCAGTACTTC.

V is TRBV7-2 and J is TRBJ1-2, with 9 positions matching TRBD1. This CDR3 has 15 amino acids. CDR1 is SGHTA, CDR2 FQGNSA, per germline. V dropped 4 bases and J dropped 4; count of bases not matched to a gene: 7. The CDR3: CASSSNRGLGYGYTF. Written as DNA, the CDR3 is TGTGCCAGCAGCTCCAACAGGGGGCTCGGCTATGGCTACACCTTC.

V is TRBV2 and J is TRBJ2-7, with a weak D call TRBD2 (6 bases). The germline V and J ends were trimmed by 7 bases and 2 bases, with 15 bases remaining between them. Germline loops: CDR1 SNHLY, CDR2 FYNNEI. This CDR3 comprises 14 residues. DNA for the CDR3: TGTGCCAGCAAGCTAGGGACTTCCACCTACGAGCAGTACTTC. Protein product: CASKLGTSTYEQYF.

The J gene is TRBJ1-6, the V gene TRBV7-9; 7 bases are shared with TRBD1. CDR1 is SEHNR and CDR2 is FQNEAQ in the germline V gene (reference sequence). The CDR3 consists of 15 residues. V shed 4 bases and J 8 bases; nucleotides not matched to a gene: 8. DNA for the CDR3: TGTGCCAGCAGCTCGACAGGGTTTCTGGATTCACCCCTCCACTTT. Protein product: CASSSTGFLDSPLHF.

V and J are TRBV30 and TRBJ1-1; 9 nucleotides match TRBD1. The length of the CDR3 is 14 residues. Losses at the gene ends were 4 bases for V and 3 bases for J; bases not matched to a gene: 6. The germline gives CDR1 GTSNPN, CDR2 SVGIG (reference sequence). The CDR3 region has the DNA TGTGCCTGGAACCCGGGACAGGGTCACACTGAAGCTTTCTTT. Amino acid sequence: CAWNPGQGHTEAFF.

This clone was seen a few times. DNA of the CDR3: TGCAGCGTTACCAGGGACAACGACAATGAGCAGTTCTTC. This translates into CSVTRDNDNEQFF. V is TRBV29-1 and J is TRBJ2-1; TRBD1 is a possible D gene (6 bases). CDR1 SQVTM and CDR2 ANQGSEA come from the germline V gene. Trimming shortened V by 5 bases and J by 5 bases, and 13 bases separated the two germline ends. The CDR3 spans 13 residues.

The chain recombines TRBV6-6 with TRBJ2-1; D might be TRBD1 (5 bases). V dropped 0 bases and J dropped 8 bases, with 11 bases sitting between them. This CDR3 has 14 amino acids. CDR1 and CDR2 (germline): MNHNY, SVGAGI (reference sequence). CDR3 sequence: CASSYSRTSHEQFF. In DNA, the CDR3 is TGTGCCAGCAGTTACTCAAGGACATCCCATGAGCAGTTCTTC.

This rearrangement joins TRBV30 to TRBJ1-1; 10 positions match TRBD1. CDR1 and CDR2 (germline): GTSNPN, SVGIG (reference sequence). The CDR3 has 15 amino acids. V lost 0 bases, J lost 6 bases, and 7 bases stayed unmatched. CDR3 nucleotide sequence: TGTGCCTGGAGTGTAAGGGGACAGGGGAGATCTGAAGCTTTCTTT. Encoded protein: CAWSVRGQGRSEAFF.

The V call is TRBV7-3, the J call TRBJ2-3; 11 bases are shared with TRBD2. The CDR3 is made up of 16 amino acids. Germline V CDR1 and CDR2: SGHTA, FQGTGA. The ends lost 2 bases at V and 6 bases at J; junction bases unmatched: 7. This CDR3 reads CASSLAPGLADDTQYF. CDR3 DNA sequence: TGTGCCAGCAGCTTAGCCCCGGGACTAGCGGATGATACGCAGTATTTT.

This chain links TRBV28 with TRBJ2-1; D is perhaps TRBD2 (5 bases). The CDR3 runs to 16 residues. The germline V gene encodes CDR1 MDHEN and CDR2 SYDVKM. Trimming removed 5 bases at V and 6 bases at J, with 20 bases between. CDR3 residues: CASSARVQARVNEQFF. The CDR3, as DNA: TGTGCCAGCAGTGCCCGAGTCCAGGCGCGGGTCAATGAGCAGTTCTTC.

The chain recombines TRBV6-2 or TRBV6-3 with TRBJ2-7, with 11 positions matching TRBD2. Per germline, CDR1 MNHEY and CDR2 SVGEGT. The CDR3 has 16 residues. J was trimmed by 3 bases and V by 5 bases; bases with no gene match: 9. CDR3 region: CASSGSGLAGYYEQYF. The CDR3 DNA sequence: TGTGCCAGCAGTGGCTCCGGACTAGCGGGTTACTACGAGCAGTACTTC.